This TCR beta chain was documented in a study of blood T cells in healthy people across ages. The CDR3 is 15 residues long. Germline assignment: CDR1 SNHLY and CDR2 FYNNEI. J was trimmed by 6 bases and V by 8 bases; bases with no gene match: 11. A sample-barcoded 5' primer and a J-beta primer mix were used in a second PCR of about 7 to 12 cycles. TCRdb ran MiXCR on the 5' RACE reads and lists one entry per CDR3 protein. This sample has over a million distinct CDR3 sequences, with under 30% found just once. The same specimen was also included in a second study, on T cells of mothers and their children.

The chain uses TRBV2 and TRBJ2-1; TRBD2 matches at 9 bases. This TCR came from a girl aged 2 to 9 in good health. Specimen: blood. The CDR3 is CASLTIAGVSNEQFF. For the CDR3, the DNA is TGTGCCAGCCTTACTATAGCGGGAGTTAGCAATGAGCAGTTCTTC.